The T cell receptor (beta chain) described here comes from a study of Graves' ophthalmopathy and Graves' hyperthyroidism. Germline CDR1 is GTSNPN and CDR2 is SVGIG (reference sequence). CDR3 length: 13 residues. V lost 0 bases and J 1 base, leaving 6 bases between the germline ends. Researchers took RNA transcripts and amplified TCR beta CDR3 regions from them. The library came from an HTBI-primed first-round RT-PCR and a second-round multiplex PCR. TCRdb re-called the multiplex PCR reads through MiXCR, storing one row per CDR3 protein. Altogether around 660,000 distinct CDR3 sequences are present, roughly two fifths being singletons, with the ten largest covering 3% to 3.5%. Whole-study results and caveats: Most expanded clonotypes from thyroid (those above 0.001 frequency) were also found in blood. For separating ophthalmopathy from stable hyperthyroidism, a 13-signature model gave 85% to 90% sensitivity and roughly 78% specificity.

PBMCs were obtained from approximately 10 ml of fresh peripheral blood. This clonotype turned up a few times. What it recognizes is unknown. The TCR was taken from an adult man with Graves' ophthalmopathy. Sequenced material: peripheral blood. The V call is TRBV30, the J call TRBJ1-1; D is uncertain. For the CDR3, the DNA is TGTGCCTGGAGTGTACATACGAACACTGAAGCTTTCTTT. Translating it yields CAWSVHTNTEAFF.